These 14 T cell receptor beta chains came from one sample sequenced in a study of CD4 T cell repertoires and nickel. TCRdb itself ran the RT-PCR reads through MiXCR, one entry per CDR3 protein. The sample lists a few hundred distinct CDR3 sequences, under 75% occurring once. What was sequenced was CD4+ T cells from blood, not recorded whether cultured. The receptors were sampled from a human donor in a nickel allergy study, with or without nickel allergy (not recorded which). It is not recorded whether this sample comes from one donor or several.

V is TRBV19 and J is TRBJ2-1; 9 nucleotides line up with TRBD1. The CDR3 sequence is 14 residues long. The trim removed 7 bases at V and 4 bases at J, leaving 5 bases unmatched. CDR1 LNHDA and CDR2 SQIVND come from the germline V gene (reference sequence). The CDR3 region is CASTRTGDYNEQFF. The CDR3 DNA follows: TGTGCCAGTACCCGGACAGGGGATTACAATGAGCAGTTCTTC. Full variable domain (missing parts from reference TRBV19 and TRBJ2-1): DGGITQSPKYLFRKEGQNVTLSCEQNLNHDAMYWYRQDPGQGLRLIYYSQIVNDFQKGDIAEGYSVSREKKESFPLTVTSAQKNPTAFYLCASTRTGDYNEQFFGPGTRLTVL.

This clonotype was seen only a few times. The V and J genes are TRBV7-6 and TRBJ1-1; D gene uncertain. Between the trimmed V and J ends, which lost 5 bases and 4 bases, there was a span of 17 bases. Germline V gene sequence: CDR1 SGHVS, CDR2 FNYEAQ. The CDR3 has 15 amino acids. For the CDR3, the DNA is TGTGCCAGCAGCGCCAGTCCAGGCGGTGGCACTGAAGCTTTCTTT. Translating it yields CASSASPGGGTEAFF.

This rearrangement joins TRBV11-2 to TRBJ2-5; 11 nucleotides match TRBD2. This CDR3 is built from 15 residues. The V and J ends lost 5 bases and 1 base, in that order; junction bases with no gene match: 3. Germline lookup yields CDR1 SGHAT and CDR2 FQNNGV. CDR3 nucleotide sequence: TGTGCCAGCAGCGTACTAGCGGGGGCCCAAGAGACCCAGTACTTC. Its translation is CASSVLAGAQETQYF.

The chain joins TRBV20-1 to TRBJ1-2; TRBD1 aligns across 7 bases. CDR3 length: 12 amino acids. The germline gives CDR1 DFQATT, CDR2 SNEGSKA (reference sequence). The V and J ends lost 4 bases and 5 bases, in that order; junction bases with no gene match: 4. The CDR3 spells CSAKGQEYGYTF. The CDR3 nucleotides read TGCAGTGCTAAAGGACAGGAGTATGGCTACACCTTC.

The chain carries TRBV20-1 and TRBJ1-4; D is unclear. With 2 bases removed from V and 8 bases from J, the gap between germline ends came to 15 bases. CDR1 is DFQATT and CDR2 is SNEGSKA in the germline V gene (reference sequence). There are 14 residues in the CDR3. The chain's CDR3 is CSARKAATGEKLFF. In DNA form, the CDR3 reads TGCAGTGCTAGAAAAGCGGCGACTGGGGAAAAACTGTTTTTT.

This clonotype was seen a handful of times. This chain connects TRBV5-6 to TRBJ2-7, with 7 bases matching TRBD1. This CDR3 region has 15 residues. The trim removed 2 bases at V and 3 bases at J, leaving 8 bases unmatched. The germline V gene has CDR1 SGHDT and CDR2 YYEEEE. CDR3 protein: CASSFGKDRYYEQYF. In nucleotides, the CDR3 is TGTGCCAGCAGCTTCGGAAAGGACAGGTACTACGAGCAGTACTTC. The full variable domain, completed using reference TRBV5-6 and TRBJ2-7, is DAGVTQSPTHLIKTRGQQVTLRCSPKSGHDTVSWYQQALGQGPQFIFQYYEEEERQRGNFPDRFSGHQFPNYSSELNVNALLLGDSALYLCASSFGKDRYYEQYFGPGTRLTVT.

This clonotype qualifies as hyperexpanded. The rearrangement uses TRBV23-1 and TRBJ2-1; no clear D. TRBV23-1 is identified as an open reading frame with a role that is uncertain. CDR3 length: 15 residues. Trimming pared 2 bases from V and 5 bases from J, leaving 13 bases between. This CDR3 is CASSQRLTFDNEQFF. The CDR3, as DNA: TGCGCCAGCAGTCAACGGCTAACTTTCGACAATGAGCAGTTCTTC.

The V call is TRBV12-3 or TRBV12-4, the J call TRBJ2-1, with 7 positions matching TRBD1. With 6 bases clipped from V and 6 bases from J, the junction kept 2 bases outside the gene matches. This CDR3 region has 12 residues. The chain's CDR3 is CASSTGVNEQFF. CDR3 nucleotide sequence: TGTGCCAGCAGCACAGGGGTCAATGAGCAGTTCTTC.

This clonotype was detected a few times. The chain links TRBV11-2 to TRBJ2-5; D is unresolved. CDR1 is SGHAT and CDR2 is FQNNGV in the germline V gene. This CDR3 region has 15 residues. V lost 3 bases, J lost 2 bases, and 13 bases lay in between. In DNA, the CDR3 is TGTGCCAGCAGCTTCACAACCGCTAGGCAAGAGACCCAGTACTTC. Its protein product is CASSFTTARQETQYF.

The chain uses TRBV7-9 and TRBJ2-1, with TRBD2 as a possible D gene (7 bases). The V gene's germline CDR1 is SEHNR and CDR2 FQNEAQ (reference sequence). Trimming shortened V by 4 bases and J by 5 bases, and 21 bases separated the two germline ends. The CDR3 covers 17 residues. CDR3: CASSSDWGRGPNNEQFF. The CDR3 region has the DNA TGTGCCAGCAGCTCCGACTGGGGGCGGGGGCCCAACAATGAGCAGTTCTTC.

CDR3 bases: TGCGCCAGCAGCCCACAAGGAGGAGGAAAGGGGGGCGAGCAGTACTTC. The encoded protein is CASSPQGGGKGGEQYF. The chain couples TRBV5-1 to TRBJ2-7; tentatively, D is TRBD1 or TRBD2 (6 bases each). The germline V gene has CDR1 SGHRS and CDR2 YFSETQ. Trimming pared 4 bases from V and 6 bases from J, leaving 23 bases between. The length of the CDR3 is 16 residues.

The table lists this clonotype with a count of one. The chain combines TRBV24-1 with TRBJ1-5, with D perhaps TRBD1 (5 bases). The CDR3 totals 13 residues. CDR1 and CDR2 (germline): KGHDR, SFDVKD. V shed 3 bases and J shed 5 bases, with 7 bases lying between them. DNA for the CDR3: TGTGCCACCAGTGATAGGGGCGATCAGCCCCAGCATTTT. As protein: CATSDRGDQPQHF.

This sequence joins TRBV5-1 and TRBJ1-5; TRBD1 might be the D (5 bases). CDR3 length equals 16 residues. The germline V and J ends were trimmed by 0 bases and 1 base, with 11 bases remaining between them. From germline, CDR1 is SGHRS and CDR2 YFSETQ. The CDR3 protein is CASSLVQAMSNQPQHF. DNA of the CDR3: TGCGCCAGCAGCTTGGTACAGGCTATGAGCAATCAGCCCCAGCATTTT.

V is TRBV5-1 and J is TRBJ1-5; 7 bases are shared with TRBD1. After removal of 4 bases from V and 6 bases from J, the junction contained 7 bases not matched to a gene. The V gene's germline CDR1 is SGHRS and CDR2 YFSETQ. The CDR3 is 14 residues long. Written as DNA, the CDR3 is TGCGCCAGCAGCCCAACAGGGGACCCTCAGCCCCAGCATTTT. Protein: CASSPTGDPQPQHF.